The sequence of this T cell receptor beta chain was determined in a study of blood T cells in healthy people across ages. The use of a sample-barcoded 5' primer and a J-beta primer mix characterized a second PCR of roughly 7 to 11 cycles. TCRdb reprocessed the 5' RACE reads via MiXCR and lists one record per CDR3 protein. The sample consists of about 1,800,000 distinct CDR3 sequences, 25% to 30% of them appearing once. This CDR3 spans 15 amino acids. CDR1 and CDR2 from the germline V gene are SGHTA and FQGNSA. Trimming pared 7 bases from V and 2 bases from J, leaving 15 bases between. Study-wide results and limits: Strong correlation existed between TCR beta diversity and naive T cell percentage. The study found more naive CD4+ cells and higher diversity in long-lived than aged donors. Age advanced and TCR beta diversity per million T cells fell, roughly linearly. Donor CMV status was unknown, possibly confounding expanded clonotype changes.

In its sample, this clonotype was seen many times. Antigen: not known. This TCR came from a woman aged 30 to 39 in good health. The gene calls are TRBV7-2 and TRBJ2-1, with D tentatively TRBD2 (5 bases). Sequenced input: blood. CDR3 residues: CASTLTPRAYNEQFF. The CDR3 bases are TGTGCCAGCACTCTCACCCCGCGGGCCTACAATGAGCAGTTCTTC.